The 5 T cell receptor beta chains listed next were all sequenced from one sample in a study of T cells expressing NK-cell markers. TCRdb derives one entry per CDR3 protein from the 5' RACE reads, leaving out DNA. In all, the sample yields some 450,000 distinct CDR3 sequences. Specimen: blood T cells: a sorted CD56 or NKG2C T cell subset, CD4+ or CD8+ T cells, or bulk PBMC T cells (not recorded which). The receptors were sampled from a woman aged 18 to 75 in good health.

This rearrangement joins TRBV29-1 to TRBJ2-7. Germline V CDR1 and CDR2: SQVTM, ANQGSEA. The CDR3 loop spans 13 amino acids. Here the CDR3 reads CSVEGGDIYEQYF.

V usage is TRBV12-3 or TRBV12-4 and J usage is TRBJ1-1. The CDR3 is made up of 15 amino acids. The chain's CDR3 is CASSLVVRTNTEAFF.

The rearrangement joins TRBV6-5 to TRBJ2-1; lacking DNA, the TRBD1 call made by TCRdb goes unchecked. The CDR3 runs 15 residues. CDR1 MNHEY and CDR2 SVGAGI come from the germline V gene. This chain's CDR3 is CASSYPSEQGNEQFF.

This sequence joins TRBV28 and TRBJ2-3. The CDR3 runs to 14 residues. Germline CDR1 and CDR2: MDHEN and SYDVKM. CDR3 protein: CASSFRLGTDTQYF. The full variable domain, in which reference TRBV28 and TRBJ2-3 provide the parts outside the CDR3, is DVKVTQSSRYLVKRTGEKVFLECVQDMDHENMFWYRQDPGLGLRLIYFSYDVKMKEKGDIPEGYSVSREKKERFSLILESASTNQTSMYLCASSFRLGTDTQYFGPGTRLTVL.

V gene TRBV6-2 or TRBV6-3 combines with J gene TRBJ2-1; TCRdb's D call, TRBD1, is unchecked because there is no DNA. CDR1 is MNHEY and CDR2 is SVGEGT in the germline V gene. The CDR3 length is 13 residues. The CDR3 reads CASNLQGDDEQFF.